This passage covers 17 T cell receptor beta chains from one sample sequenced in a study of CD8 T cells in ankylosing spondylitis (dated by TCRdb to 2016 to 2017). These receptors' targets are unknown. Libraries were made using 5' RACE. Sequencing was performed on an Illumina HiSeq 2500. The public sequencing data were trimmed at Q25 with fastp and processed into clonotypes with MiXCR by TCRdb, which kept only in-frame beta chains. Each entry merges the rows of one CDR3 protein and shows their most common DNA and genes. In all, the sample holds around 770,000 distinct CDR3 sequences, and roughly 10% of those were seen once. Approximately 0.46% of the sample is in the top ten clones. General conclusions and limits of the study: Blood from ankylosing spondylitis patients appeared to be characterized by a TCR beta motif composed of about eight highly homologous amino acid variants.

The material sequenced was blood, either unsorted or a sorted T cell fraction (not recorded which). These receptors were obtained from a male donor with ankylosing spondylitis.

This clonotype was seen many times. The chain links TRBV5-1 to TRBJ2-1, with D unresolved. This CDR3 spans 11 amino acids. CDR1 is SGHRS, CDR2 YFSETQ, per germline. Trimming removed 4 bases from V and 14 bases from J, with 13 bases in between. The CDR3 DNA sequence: TGCGCCAGCAGCGATAGCTCAGTAAAGTTCTTC. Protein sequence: CASSDSSVKFF.

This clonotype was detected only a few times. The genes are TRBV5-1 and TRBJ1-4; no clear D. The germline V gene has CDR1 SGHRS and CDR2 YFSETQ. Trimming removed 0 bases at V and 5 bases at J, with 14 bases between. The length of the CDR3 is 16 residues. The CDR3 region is CASSLASAGMNEKLFF. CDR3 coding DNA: TGCGCCAGCAGCTTGGCCTCGGCCGGAATGAATGAAAAACTGTTTTTT.

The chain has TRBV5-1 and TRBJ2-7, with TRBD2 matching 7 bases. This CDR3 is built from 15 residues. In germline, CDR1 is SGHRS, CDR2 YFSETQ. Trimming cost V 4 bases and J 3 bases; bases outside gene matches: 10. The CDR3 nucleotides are TGCGCCAGCAGCCGGGGAGGGGTAAACCTCTACGAGCAGTACTTC. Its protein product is CASSRGGVNLYEQYF. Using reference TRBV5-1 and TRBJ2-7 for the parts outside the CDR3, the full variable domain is KAGVTQTPRYLIKTRGQQVTLSCSPISGHRSVSWYQQTPGQGLQFLFEYFSETQRNKGNFPGRFSGRQFSNSRSEMNVSTLELGDSALYLCASSRGGVNLYEQYFGPGTRLTVT.

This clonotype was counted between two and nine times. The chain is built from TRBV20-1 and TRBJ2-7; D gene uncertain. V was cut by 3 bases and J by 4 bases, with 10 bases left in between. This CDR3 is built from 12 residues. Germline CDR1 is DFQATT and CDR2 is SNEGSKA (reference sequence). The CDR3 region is CSARGSQYEQYF. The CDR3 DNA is TGCAGTGCTAGGGGATCTCAATACGAGCAGTACTTC.

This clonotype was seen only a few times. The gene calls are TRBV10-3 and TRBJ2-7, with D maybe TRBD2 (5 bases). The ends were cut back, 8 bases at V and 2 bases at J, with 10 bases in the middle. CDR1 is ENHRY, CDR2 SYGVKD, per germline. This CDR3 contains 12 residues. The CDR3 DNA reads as TGTGCCATCTCGGACTCGGCCTACGAGCAGTACTTC. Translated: CAISDSAYEQYF.

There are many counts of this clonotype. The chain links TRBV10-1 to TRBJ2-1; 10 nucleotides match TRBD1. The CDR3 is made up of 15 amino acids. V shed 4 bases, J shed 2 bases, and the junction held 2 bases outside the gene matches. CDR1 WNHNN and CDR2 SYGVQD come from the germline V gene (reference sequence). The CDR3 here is CASSGGTGAYNEQFF. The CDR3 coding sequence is TGCGCCAGCAGTGGAGGGACAGGGGCCTACAATGAGCAGTTCTTC.

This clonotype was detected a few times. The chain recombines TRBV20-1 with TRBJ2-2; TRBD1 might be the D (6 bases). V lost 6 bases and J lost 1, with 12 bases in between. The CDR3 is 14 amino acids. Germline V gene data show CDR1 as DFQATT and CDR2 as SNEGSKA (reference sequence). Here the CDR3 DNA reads TGCAGTGCAGAGCTGACAGGGAACACCGGGGAGCTGTTTTTT. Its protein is CSAELTGNTGELFF.

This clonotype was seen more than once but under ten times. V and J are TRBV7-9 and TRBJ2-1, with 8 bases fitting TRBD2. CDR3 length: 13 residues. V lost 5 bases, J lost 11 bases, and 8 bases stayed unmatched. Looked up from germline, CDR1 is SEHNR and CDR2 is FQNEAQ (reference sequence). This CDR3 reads CASSEIVAGQQFF. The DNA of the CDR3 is TGTGCCAGCAGCGAAATTGTAGCGGGGCAGCAGTTCTTC.

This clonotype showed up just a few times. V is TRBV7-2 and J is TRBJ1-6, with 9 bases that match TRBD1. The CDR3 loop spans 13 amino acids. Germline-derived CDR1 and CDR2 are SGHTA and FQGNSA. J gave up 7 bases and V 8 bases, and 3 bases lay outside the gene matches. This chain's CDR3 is CASHGTGNSPLHF. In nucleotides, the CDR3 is TGTGCCAGCCATGGGACAGGGAATTCACCCCTCCACTTT. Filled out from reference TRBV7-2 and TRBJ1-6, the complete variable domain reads GAGVSQSPSNKVTEKGKDVELRCDPISGHTALYWYRQSLGQGLEFLIYFQGNSAPDKSGLPSDRFSAERTGGSVSTLTIQRTQQEDSAVYLCASHGTGNSPLHFGNGTRLTVT.

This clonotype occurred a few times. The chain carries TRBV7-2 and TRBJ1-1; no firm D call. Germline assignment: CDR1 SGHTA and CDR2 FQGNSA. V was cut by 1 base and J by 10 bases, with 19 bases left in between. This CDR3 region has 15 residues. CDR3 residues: CASSLVNIEGNGAFF. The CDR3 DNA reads TGTGCCAGCAGCTTAGTAAATATAGAAGGGAATGGAGCTTTCTTT.

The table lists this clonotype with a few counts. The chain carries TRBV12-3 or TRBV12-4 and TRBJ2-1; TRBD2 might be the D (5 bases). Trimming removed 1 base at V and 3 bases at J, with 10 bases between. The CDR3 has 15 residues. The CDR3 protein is CASSLVRRVYNEQFF. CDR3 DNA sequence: TGTGCCAGCAGTTTAGTTAGGCGGGTCTACAATGAGCAGTTCTTC.

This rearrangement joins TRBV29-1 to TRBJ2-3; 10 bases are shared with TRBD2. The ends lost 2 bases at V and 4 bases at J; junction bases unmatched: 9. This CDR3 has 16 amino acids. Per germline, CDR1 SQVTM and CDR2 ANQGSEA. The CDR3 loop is CSVEPRAGGPSDTQYF. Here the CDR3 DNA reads TGCAGCGTTGAACCACGAGCGGGAGGGCCCTCAGATACGCAGTATTTT.

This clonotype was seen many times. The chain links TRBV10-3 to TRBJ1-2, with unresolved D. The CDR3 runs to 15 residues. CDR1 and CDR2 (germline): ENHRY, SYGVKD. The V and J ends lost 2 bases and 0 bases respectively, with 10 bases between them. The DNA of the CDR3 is TGTGCCATCAGTGAGCTAAGGGCTCCTAACTATGGCTACACCTTC. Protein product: CAISELRAPNYGYTF.

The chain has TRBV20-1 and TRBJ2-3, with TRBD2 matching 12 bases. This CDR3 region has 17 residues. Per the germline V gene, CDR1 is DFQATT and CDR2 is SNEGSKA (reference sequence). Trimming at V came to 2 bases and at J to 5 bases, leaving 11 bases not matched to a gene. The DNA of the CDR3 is TGCAGTGCTAGATCCGCCCGGACTAGCGGGATCTTAGATACGCAGTATTTT. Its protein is CSARSARTSGILDTQYF.

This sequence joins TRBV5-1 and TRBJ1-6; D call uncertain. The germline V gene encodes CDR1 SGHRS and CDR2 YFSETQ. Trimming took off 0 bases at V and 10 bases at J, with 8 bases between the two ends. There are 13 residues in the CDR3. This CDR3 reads CASSLESESPLHF. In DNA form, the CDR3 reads TGCGCCAGCAGCTTGGAGTCCGAATCACCCCTCCACTTT.

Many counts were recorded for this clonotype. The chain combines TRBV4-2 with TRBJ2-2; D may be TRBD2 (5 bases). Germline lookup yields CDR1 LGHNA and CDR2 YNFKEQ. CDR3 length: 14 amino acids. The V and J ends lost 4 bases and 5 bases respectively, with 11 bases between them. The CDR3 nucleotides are TGTGCCAGCAGCCTAAACCGGGGAACCGGGGAGCTGTTTTTT. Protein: CASSLNRGTGELFF.

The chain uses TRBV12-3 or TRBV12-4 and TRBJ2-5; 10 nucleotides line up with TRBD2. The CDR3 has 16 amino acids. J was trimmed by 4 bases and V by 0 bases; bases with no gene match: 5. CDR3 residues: CASSLAASGSLETQYF. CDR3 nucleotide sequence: TGTGCCAGCAGTTTAGCGGCTAGCGGGAGTCTAGAGACCCAGTACTTC.